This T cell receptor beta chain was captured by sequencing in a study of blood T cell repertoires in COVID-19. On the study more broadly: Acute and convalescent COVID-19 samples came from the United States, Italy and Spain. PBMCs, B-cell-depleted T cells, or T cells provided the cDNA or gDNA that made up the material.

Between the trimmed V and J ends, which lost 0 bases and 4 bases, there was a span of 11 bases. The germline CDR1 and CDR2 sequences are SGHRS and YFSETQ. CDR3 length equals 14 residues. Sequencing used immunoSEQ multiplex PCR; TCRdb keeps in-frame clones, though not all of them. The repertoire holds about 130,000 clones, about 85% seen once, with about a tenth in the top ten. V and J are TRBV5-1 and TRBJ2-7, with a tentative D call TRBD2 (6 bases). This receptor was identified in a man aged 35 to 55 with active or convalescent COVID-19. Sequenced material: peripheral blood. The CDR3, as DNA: TGCGCCAGCAGCTTGGCGGGGGAAGTATACGAGCAGTACTTC. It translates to CASSLAGEVYEQYF.